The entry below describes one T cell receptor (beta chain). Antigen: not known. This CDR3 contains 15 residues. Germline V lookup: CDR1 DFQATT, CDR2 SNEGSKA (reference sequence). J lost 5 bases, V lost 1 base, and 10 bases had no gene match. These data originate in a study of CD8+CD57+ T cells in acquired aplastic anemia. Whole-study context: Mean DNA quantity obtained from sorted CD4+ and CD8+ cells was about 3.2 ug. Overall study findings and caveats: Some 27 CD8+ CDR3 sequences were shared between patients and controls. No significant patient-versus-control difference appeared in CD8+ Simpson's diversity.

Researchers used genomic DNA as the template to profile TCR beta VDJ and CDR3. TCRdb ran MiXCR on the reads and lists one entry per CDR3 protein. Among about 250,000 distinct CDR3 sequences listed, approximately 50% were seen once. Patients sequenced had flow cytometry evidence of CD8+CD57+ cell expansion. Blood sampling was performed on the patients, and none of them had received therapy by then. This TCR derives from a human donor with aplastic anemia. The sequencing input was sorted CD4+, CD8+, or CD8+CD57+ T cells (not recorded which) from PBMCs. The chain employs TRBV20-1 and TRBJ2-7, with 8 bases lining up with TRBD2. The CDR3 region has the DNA TGCAGTGCTAGAGGCGTCGGACTAGCTGAACACGAGCAGTACTTC. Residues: CSARGVGLAEHEQYF.